A selection of T cell receptor beta chains follows, all from one sample in a study of cytomegalovirus exposure and HLA in healthy donors. The protocol was immunoSEQ multiplex PCR, while the TCRdb copy is restricted to in-frame clones and leaves out a portion. The sample holds 220,000 or so clones; more than 65% are singletons and the top ten take about 1.9%. Sequenced input: PBMCs. Source of these receptors: a woman between 25 and 40 years old in good health and CMV-seronegative. CDR3s include the opening cysteine and the closing phenylalanine or tryptophan. The order of the fields is J gene, CDR3 length, clone size, V gene, D gene, CDR3 protein, CDR3 DNA. A D gene is named only where the DNA matches it firmly. Expanded clones get a size class; other rows say once, few or many, or leave the size out.

TRBJ2-5,17,.,TRBV4-1,TRBD2,CASSFYGGAGGQETQYF,TGCGCCAGCAGCTTCTACGGGGGGGCAGGTGGACAAGAGACCCAGTACTTC
TRBJ2-2,14,.,TRBV2,.,CASESGLPAGELFF,TGTGCCAGCGAATCGGGACTCCCAGCCGGGGAGCTGTTTTTT
TRBJ2-7,13,once,TRBV7-9,.,CASSSRSSYEQYF,TGTGCCAGCAGCTCTAGGAGCTCCTACGAGCAGTACTTC
TRBJ2-7,19,.,TRBV6-1,TRBD1,CASSEGRTGSFRSSYEQYF,TGTGCCAGCAGTGAAGGTCGGACAGGGTCATTTAGGAGCTCCTACGAGCAGTACTTC
TRBJ2-3,13,once,TRBV30,TRBD2,CAWASGMGDTQYF,TGTGCCTGGGCTAGCGGGATGGGAGATACGCAGTATTTT
TRBJ2-1,15,.,TRBV30,.,CAWSVGASSYNEQFF,TGTGCCTGGAGTGTAGGGGCAAGCTCCTACAATGAGCAGTTCTTC
TRBJ1-5,15,.,TRBV30,.,CAWSAYTGNNQPQHF,TGTGCCTGGAGTGCATATACAGGGAACAATCAGCCCCAGCATTTT
TRBJ1-5,14,.,TRBV2,.,CASSGDRQVQPQHF,TGTGCCAGCAGCGGAGACAGACAGGTTCAGCCCCAGCATTTT
TRBJ2-5,12,.,TRBV10-3,TRBD1,CAIRDREETQYF,TGTGCCATCAGGGACAGGGAAGAGACCCAGTACTTC
TRBJ1-5,14,.,TRBV19,.,CASSIRQVIQPQHF,TGTGCCAGTAGTATTCGTCAGGTTATTCAGCCCCAGCATTTT
TRBJ1-2,14,.,TRBV19,.,CASVPRGGPILYTF,TGTGCCAGTGTCCCTCGGGGGGGGCCCATCCTCTACACCTTC
TRBJ1-3,16,.,TRBV25-1,TRBD1,CASSENRGTVGNTIYF,TGTGCCAGCAGTGAGAACAGGGGAACTGTTGGAAACACCATATATTTT
TRBJ1-1,13,.,TRBV5-4,.,CASSHPAVAEAFF,TGTGCCAGCAGCCACCCGGCGGTAGCTGAAGCTTTCTTT
TRBJ2-5,14,.,TRBV27,.,CASSSFREAETQYF,TGTGCCAGCAGTTCATTCAGGGAGGCAGAGACCCAGTACTTC
TRBJ2-2,17,once,TRBV27,TRBD2,CASSLSTSGVNTGELFF,TGTGCCAGCAGTTTATCGACTAGCGGGGTGAACACCGGGGAGCTGTTTTTT
TRBJ1-2,15,.,TRBV19,.,CASRQSGQRAGGYTF,TGTGCCAGTCGTCAATCCGGACAGCGAGCGGGGGGCTACACCTTC
TRBJ1-2,15,.,TRBV6-6,.,CASSYRGFYPEGYTF,TGTGCCAGCAGTTATCGAGGGTTTTATCCTGAGGGCTACACCTTC
TRBJ2-4,17,.,TRBV7-2,TRBD2,CASSLYRLAGGKNIQYF,TGTGCCAGCAGCTTATACCGGTTGGCGGGGGGGAAAAACATTCAGTACTTC
TRBJ2-1,14,few,TRBV4-1,TRBD2,CASSWGGSYNEQFF,TGCGCCAGCAGTTGGGGGGGTTCCTACAATGAGCAGTTCTTC
TRBJ1-1,15,.,TRBV9,.,CASSVEGRRGTEAFF,TGTGCCAGCAGCGTAGAGGGTAGGAGGGGCACTGAAGCTTTCTTT
TRBJ2-1,13,.,TRBV10-2,TRBD1,CARSGGLNNEQFF,TGCGCCAGGTCAGGGGGTTTGAACAATGAGCAGTTCTTC
TRBJ1-2,12,.,TRBV7-2,.,CASSLSIGGYTF,TGTGCCAGCAGCTTATCAATCGGGGGCTACACCTTC
TRBJ1-2,13,.,TRBV11-3,.,CASSLEEKNGYTF,TGTGCCAGCAGCTTAGAGGAGAAGAATGGCTACACCTTC
TRBJ1-1,12,.,TRBV28,.,CASSSGNTEAFF,TGTGCCAGCAGTTCAGGAAACACTGAAGCTTTCTTT
TRBJ1-1,15,.,TRBV5-5,.,CASSLGGTTDTEAFF,TGTGCCAGCAGCTTGGGAGGAACCACGGACACTGAAGCTTTCTTT
TRBJ2-7,15,.,TRBV6-5,.,CASSYSSPMSYEQYF,TGTGCCAGCAGTTACTCGTCACCTATGAGCTACGAGCAGTACTTC
TRBJ1-2,13,.,TRBV30,.,CAWSMGGFHGYTF,TGTGCCTGGAGTATGGGGGGTTTCCATGGCTACACCTTC
TRBJ2-3,18,.,TRBV14,TRBD2,CASSRPGTSGGATDTQYF,TGTGCCAGCAGCAGACCCGGGACTAGCGGGGGGGCCACAGATACGCAGTATTTT
TRBJ2-1,16,.,TRBV4-2,TRBD2,CASSLWTSGGLNEQFF,TGTGCCAGCAGCCTGTGGACTAGCGGGGGCCTAAATGAGCAGTTCTTC
TRBJ2-7,12,.,TRBV11-3,.,CASSIQGNEQYF,TGTGCCAGCAGCATACAGGGAAACGAGCAGTACTTC
TRBJ2-3,15,.,TRBV11-2,TRBD2,CASSIAGLGTDTQYF,TGTGCCAGCAGCATAGCGGGACTTGGCACAGATACGCAGTATTTT
TRBJ2-3,14,.,TRBV19,TRBD2,CASSISGRRDTQYF,TGTGCCAGTAGTATTAGCGGGAGAAGAGATACGCAGTATTTT
TRBJ1-2,12,.,TRBV6-1,.,CASSLRGTGYTF,TGTGCCAGCAGTTTAAGGGGAACTGGCTACACCTTC
TRBJ1-1,17,once,TRBV5-1,.,CASSSGDRASSGTEAFF,TGCGCCAGCAGCTCCGGAGACCGGGCCTCCTCGGGGACTGAAGCTTTCTTT
TRBJ2-1,14,.,TRBV10-3,.,CAIKEGDSYNEQFF,TGTGCCATCAAAGAGGGGGACTCCTACAATGAGCAGTTCTTC
TRBJ2-3,17,.,TRBV7-6,TRBD2,CASSLGPSGASTDTQYF,TGTGCCAGCAGCTTAGGGCCTAGCGGGGCTAGCACAGATACGCAGTATTTT
TRBJ2-7,13,.,TRBV13,.,CASTKGGEYEQYF,TGTGCCAGCACCAAAGGAGGGGAGTACGAGCAGTACTTC
TRBJ2-5,14,.,TRBV28,.,CASSLAGASETQYF,TGTGCCAGCAGTTTAGCGGGGGCCTCGGAGACCCAGTACTTC
TRBJ2-1,13,.,TRBV5-1,.,CASAQAGVAEQFF,TGCGCCAGCGCTCAGGCAGGGGTTGCTGAGCAGTTCTTC
TRBJ2-3,14,.,TRBV7-2,.,CASSRGGSTDTQYF,TGTGCCAGCAGCCGTGGCGGGAGCACAGATACGCAGTATTTT
TRBJ2-7,13,.,TRBV18,.,CASSPPGTYEQYF,TGTGCCAGCTCACCACCGGGCACATACGAGCAGTACTTC
TRBJ2-1,16,.,TRBV28,.,CASSSPPARAPVEQFF,TGTGCCAGCAGTTCTCCCCCTGCCAGGGCCCCCGTTGAGCAGTTCTTC
TRBJ2-7,14,once,TRBV19,.,CASSIEGGDYEQYF,TGTGCCAGTAGTATAGAAGGGGGGGACTACGAGCAGTACTTC
TRBJ2-7,14,.,TRBV5-1,TRBD1,CASSPQGAPNEQYF,TGCGCCAGCAGCCCCCAGGGGGCGCCCAACGAGCAGTACTTC
TRBJ2-3,11,.,TRBV5-1,.,CASGSGGQWYF,TGCGCCAGTGGGTCTGGGGGCCAATGGTATTTT
TRBJ2-7,14,.,TRBV7-9,TRBD1,CASSLARQGSEQYF,TGTGCCAGCAGCTTAGCGAGACAGGGTAGCGAGCAGTACTTC
TRBJ1-2,14,few,TRBV7-8,TRBD1,CASSQRQGNYGYTF,TGTGCCAGCAGCCAACGACAGGGGAACTATGGCTACACCTTC
TRBJ2-1,15,.,TRBV7-3,TRBD2,CASSELAGLTDEQFF,TGTGCCAGCAGCGAACTAGCGGGACTAACTGATGAGCAGTTCTTC
TRBJ2-1,17,.,TRBV11-3,TRBD2,CASSLGDSGPRNNEQFF,TGTGCCAGCAGCTTAGGAGATAGCGGGCCCAGGAACAATGAGCAGTTCTTC
TRBJ2-1,16,.,TRBV25-1,TRBD2,CASSDPGLASYNEQFF,TGTGCCAGCAGTGATCCCGGACTAGCTTCCTACAATGAGCAGTTCTTC
TRBJ2-6,17,few,TRBV2,.,CASSGQGGISGANVLTF,TGTGCCAGCAGTGGACAGGGAGGAATCTCTGGGGCCAACGTCCTGACTTTC
TRBJ1-1,14,.,TRBV5-8,.,CASSQAGRNTEAFF,TGTGCCAGCAGCCAGGCGGGGCGGAACACTGAAGCTTTCTTT
TRBJ2-1,12,.,TRBV10-3,TRBD2,CAIRESGGPPFF,TGTGCCATCAGGGAAAGCGGGGGGCCTCCGTTCTTC
TRBJ2-7,16,.,TRBV4-2,TRBD2,CASSQTGTSRAYEQYF,TGTGCCAGCAGCCAGACCGGGACTAGCCGCGCCTACGAGCAGTACTTC
TRBJ2-1,16,.,TRBV6-1,TRBD2,CASSEVLAGDYNEQFF,TGTGCCAGCAGTGAAGTCCTAGCGGGGGACTACAATGAGCAGTTCTTC
TRBJ2-2,17,.,TRBV7-6,TRBD2,CASSLVTSGSGTGELFF,TGTGCCAGCAGCTTAGTTACTAGCGGGAGCGGAACCGGGGAGCTGTTTTTT
TRBJ1-2,16,.,TRBV7-9,TRBD1,CASSDIRDSDFYGYTF,TGTGCCAGCAGCGATATCCGGGACAGTGATTTTTATGGCTACACCTTC
TRBJ1-1,14,.,TRBV4-1,.,CASSQGGENTEAFF,TGCGCCAGCAGCCAAGGCGGGGAGAACACTGAAGCTTTCTTT
TRBJ2-2,13,.,TRBV27,.,CASGGIFTGELFF,TGTGCCAGCGGGGGGATATTCACCGGGGAGCTGTTTTTT